The T cell receptor beta chain under discussion was sequenced for a study of T cell responses to AZD1222 COVID-19 vaccine. Broader study findings: Reports indicate that nearly half of spike-specific TCRs are directed at unmutated variant regions. CD4 TCRs covered the whole spike, strongest at regions 160-218 and 743-854. Baseline seropositivity occurred in only six AZD1222 recipients.

The germline V gene has CDR1 LGHNA and CDR2 YNFKEQ. This CDR3 contains 15 residues. J gave up 5 bases and V 3 bases, and 7 bases lay outside the gene matches. Comment on this clone: Its antigen remains unidentified.

Sequencing was performed with immunoSEQ multiplex PCR; in TCRdb, only in-frame clones are kept and a portion is missing. The repertoire consists of 150,000 to 180,000 clones, with 85% to 90% occurring once and the leading ten covering 5.5% to 6%. The chain links TRBV4-2 to TRBJ1-1; TRBD1 matches at 9 bases. The source was peripheral blood, collected on day 0 of MenACWY control vaccination. This sequence originates from an adult in good health. The CDR3 sequence is CASSQVQGARTEAFF. DNA of the CDR3: TGTGCCAGCAGCCAGGTACAGGGGGCGCGAACTGAAGCTTTCTTT.